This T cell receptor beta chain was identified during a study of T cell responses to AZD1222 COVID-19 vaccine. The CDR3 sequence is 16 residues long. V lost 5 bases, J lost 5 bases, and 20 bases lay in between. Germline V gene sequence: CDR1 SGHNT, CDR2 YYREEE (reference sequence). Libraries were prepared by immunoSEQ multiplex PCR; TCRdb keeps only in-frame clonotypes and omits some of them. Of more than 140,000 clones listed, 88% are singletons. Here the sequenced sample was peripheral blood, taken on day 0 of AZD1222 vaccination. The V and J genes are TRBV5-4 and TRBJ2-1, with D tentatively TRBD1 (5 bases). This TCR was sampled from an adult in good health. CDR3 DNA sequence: TGTGCCAGCAGGCTTGACCTTTCAGGGTTACACAATGAGCAGTTCTTC. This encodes CASRLDLSGLHNEQFF.